The 29 T cell receptor beta chains given below trace back to one sample, sequenced in a study of T cells in Graves' hyperthyroidism and ophthalmopathy (dated by TCRdb to between 2017 and 2020). Libraries came from multiplex PCR. Data came from an Illumina HiSeq 2000. The TCR beta CDR3 regions were amplified from the RNA transcripts. The first round of RT-PCR for the TCR CDR3 was performed with the HTBI primer set and the Qiagen OneStep RT-PCR kit. Clones were called with MiXCR by TCRdb after fastp trimmed the public reads at Q25, and only in-frame beta chains were retained. Entries are consolidated by CDR3 protein sequence, retaining the most common genes and DNA. Recorded for this sample are some 570,000 distinct CDR3 sequences; under 20% of them occurred a single time. The top ten clonotypes cover approximately 15% of the sample. The specimen sequenced was blood. These receptors were collected from a woman aged 18-35 years with Graves' ophthalmopathy.

This chain joins TRBV5-4 and TRBJ2-1; D is possibly TRBD1 (6 bases). V was cut by 0 bases and J by 6 bases, with 13 bases left in between. This CDR3 has 15 amino acids. In germline, CDR1 is SGHNT, CDR2 YYREEE (reference sequence). The CDR3 DNA is TGTGCCAGCAGCTTGGGAGGGACACCGGGCAATGAGCAGTTCTTC. This sequence encodes CASSLGGTPGNEQFF. Drawing the rest from reference TRBV5-4 and TRBJ2-1, the complete variable domain is ETGVTQSPTHLIKTRGQQVTLRCSSQSGHNTVSWYQQALGQGPQFIFQYYREEENGRGNFPPRFSGLQFPNYSSELNVNALELDDSALYLCASSLGGTPGNEQFFGPGTRLTVL.

This clonotype was observed at least ten times. V gene TRBV28 combines with J gene TRBJ1-1; weak D call: TRBD1 (6 bases). The V end lost 3 bases, the J end lost 3 bases, and 17 bases lay between the germline ends. CDR1 is MDHEN, CDR2 SYDVKM, per germline. This CDR3 region has 16 residues. The CDR3 DNA follows: TGTGCCAGCAGTTTGGGAGGGGGTTTTGGATACACTGAAGCTTTCTTT. The encoded protein is CASSLGGGFGYTEAFF.

This clonotype was observed at least ten times. This chain uses TRBV6-1 with TRBJ1-5; D is ambiguous. V was clipped by 0 bases and J by 4 bases, with 4 bases between them. The length of the CDR3 is 13 residues. Germline values: CDR1 MNHNS, CDR2 SASEGT. CDR3: CASSEAGNQPQHF. The CDR3 nucleotides are TGTGCCAGCAGTGAAGCAGGAAATCAGCCCCAGCATTTT.

This clonotype came up many times. This chain connects TRBV27 to TRBJ1-1; tentatively, D is TRBD1 (5 bases). With 4 bases removed from V and 8 bases from J, the gap between germline ends came to 14 bases. This CDR3 is 13 amino acids long. The germline V gene has CDR1 MNHEY and CDR2 SMNVEV (reference sequence). CDR3 sequence (DNA): TGTGCCAGCAGTTACGGACACGAGGTCGAAGCTTTCTTT. Protein: CASSYGHEVEAFF.

The chain couples TRBV9 to TRBJ2-7; D is perhaps TRBD1 or TRBD2 (5 bases each). The CDR3 is 14 residues long. Germline values: CDR1 SGDLS, CDR2 YYNGEE. Trimming took 2 bases from V and 2 from J, leaving 11 bases between them. CDR3 nucleotide sequence: TGTGCCAGCAGCGTCCGGGACGGTACCTACGAGCAGTACTTC. Translating it yields CASSVRDGTYEQYF.

This clonotype was seen repeatedly, ten times or more. J is TRBJ2-3 and V is TRBV6-6; no reliable D call. Germline V gene sequence: CDR1 MNHNY, CDR2 SVGAGI (reference sequence). The CDR3 totals 14 residues. V dropped 0 bases and J dropped 5 bases, with 9 bases sitting between them. The DNA of the CDR3 is TGTGCCAGCAGTTACTCGAGAGTGCAAGATACGCAGTATTTT. Residues: CASSYSRVQDTQYF.

This clonotype was recorded many times. The genes are TRBV30 and TRBJ1-1; D not certain. Germline CDR1 is GTSNPN and CDR2 is SVGIG (reference sequence). This CDR3 region has 11 residues. Trimming removed 5 bases from V and 8 bases from J, with 12 bases in between. CDR3 sequence: CAWDVGLEAFF. CDR3 DNA sequence: TGTGCCTGGGACGTGGGTCTAGAAGCTTTCTTT.

The sample holds a few counts of this clonotype. The chain recombines TRBV5-6 with TRBJ2-1, with D possibly matching TRBD2 (6 bases). There are 14 residues in the CDR3. Trimming took off 3 bases at V and 7 bases at J, with 14 bases between the two ends. Germline CDR1 and CDR2: SGHDT and YYEEEE. Here the CDR3 reads CASSSGLLENEQFF. The CDR3 DNA follows: TGTGCCAGCAGCTCGGGACTGTTGGAGAATGAGCAGTTCTTC.

Comment on this clonotype: The conserved phenylalanine or tryptophan normally closing the CDR3 is absent here, so this likely arose from a read error. The chain uses TRBV2 and TRBJ2-5, with D uncertain. Germline CDR1 SNHLY, CDR2 FYNNEI. With 4 bases removed from V and 5 bases from J, the gap between germline ends came to 5 bases. This CDR3 comprises 11 residues. CDR3 protein: CASSGRETQYS. CDR3 nucleotides: TGTGCCAGCAGTGGACGGGAGACCCAGTACTCC.

This clonotype was detected only a few times. The chain combines TRBV9 with TRBJ2-3; a possible D gene is TRBD2 (6 bases). The CDR3 extends over 15 amino acids. The ends were cut back, 0 bases at V and 2 bases at J, with 10 bases in the middle. Germline V gene lookup returns CDR1 SGDLS and CDR2 YYNGEE. The CDR3 sequence is CASSVAGGNTDTQYF. CDR3 sequence (DNA): TGTGCCAGCAGCGTAGCAGGCGGGAACACAGATACGCAGTATTTT.

The rearrangement links TRBV4-3 to TRBJ1-2, with TRBD1 matching 7 bases. The CDR3 loop spans 17 amino acids. Germline trimming cut 1 base from V and 4 bases from J; bases unmatched to any gene: 12. Germline V CDR1 and CDR2: LGHNA, YSLEER. In nucleotides, the CDR3 is TGCGCCAGCAGCCAAGGAATGCCAGGGGGTAATATCTATGGCTACACCTTC. Amino acid sequence: CASSQGMPGGNIYGYTF.

This chain connects TRBV4-3 to TRBJ1-2; maybe TRBD1 (5 bases). Per the germline V gene, CDR1 is LGHNA and CDR2 is YSLEER. Trimming pared 3 bases from V and 3 bases from J, leaving 5 bases between. The CDR3 is made up of 12 amino acids. The CDR3 nucleotides read TGCGCCAGCAGCCAGGGGCACTATGGCTACACCTTC. Translation: CASSQGHYGYTF.

The rearrangement links TRBV27 to TRBJ1-2; D not resolved. Germline CDR1 reads MNHEY; CDR2 reads SMNVEV (reference sequence). With 6 bases removed from V and 5 bases from J, the gap between germline ends came to 16 bases. The CDR3 runs to 14 residues. DNA of the CDR3: TGTGCCAGCAGCGCCTCCCGGACGGTATATGGCTACACCTTC. It is translated as CASSASRTVYGYTF.

The rearrangement uses TRBV20-1 and TRBJ2-1; 12 nucleotides line up with TRBD2. CDR3 length equals 13 residues. Trimming took 6 bases from V and 10 from J; bases not matched to a gene: 7. Per the germline V gene, CDR1 is DFQATT and CDR2 is SNEGSKA (reference sequence). The CDR3 sequence is CSANPTSGGEQFF. The CDR3 nucleotides are TGCAGTGCCAACCCGACTAGCGGGGGCGAGCAGTTCTTC.

This clonotype appeared a few times. J is TRBJ2-7 and V is TRBV15; no definite D call. With 8 bases removed from V and 3 bases from J, the gap between germline ends came to 17 bases. Germline CDR1 LNHNV, CDR2 YYDKDF (reference sequence). The CDR3 covers 14 residues. The CDR3 reads CATGRDGELYEQYF. CDR3 nucleotides: TGTGCCACCGGAAGAGACGGTGAACTCTACGAGCAGTACTTC. The full variable domain, in which reference TRBV15 and TRBJ2-7 provide the parts outside the CDR3, is DAMVIQNPRYQVTQFGKPVTLSCSQTLNHNVMYWYQQKSSQAPKLLFHYYDKDFNNEADTPDNFQSRRPNTSFCFLDIRSPGLGDTAMYLCATGRDGELYEQYFGPGTRLTVT.

This clonotype occurred many times. The gene calls are TRBV7-8 and TRBJ2-3, with D uncertain. This CDR3 has 17 residues. The V and J ends lost 6 bases and 2 bases respectively, with 21 bases between them. In germline, CDR1 is SGHVS, CDR2 FQNEAQ. The CDR3 reads CASRENRLSRNTDTQYF. DNA for the CDR3: TGTGCCAGCAGAGAGAATCGGTTGTCGCGGAACACAGATACGCAGTATTTT.

Points on this clonotype: It may be a read error: a sequence one base away is much more abundant. Here the CDR3 DNA reads TGCAGTGCTAGTCATCTCGATTACGAGCAGCACTTC. Its translation: CSASHLDYEQHF. This chain joins TRBV20-1 and TRBJ2-7; no firm D call. Germline lookup yields CDR1 DFQATT and CDR2 SNEGSKA (reference sequence). CDR3 length: 12 residues.

This clonotype has only a few counts. The V and J genes are TRBV6-1 and TRBJ2-6, with D perhaps TRBD2 (7 bases). V lost 6 bases and J 3 bases, leaving 15 bases between the germline ends. The CDR3 spans 16 residues. From germline, CDR1 is MNHNS and CDR2 SASEGT. The CDR3 coding sequence is TGTGCCAGCAGAGACCCAGGGGAGGGTGGGGCCAACGTCCTGACTTTC. Translation gives CASRDPGEGGANVLTF.

The J gene is TRBJ2-7, the V gene TRBV15; the D is unclear. Germline V lookup: CDR1 LNHNV, CDR2 YYDKDF (reference sequence). The CDR3 has 15 residues. Trimming removed 0 bases from V and 4 bases from J, with 13 bases in between. The CDR3 nucleotides read TGTGCCACCAGCAGAGAATTGGAGTATCGGTACGAGCAGTACTTC. It encodes CATSRELEYRYEQYF.

This clonotype was seen many times. CDR3 nucleotide sequence: TGTGCCAGCAGGTTCTCCGGGGCCGGGTACGAGCAGTACTTC. Protein product: CASRFSGAGYEQYF. V and J are TRBV28 and TRBJ2-7; possibly TRBD1 or TRBD2 for D (5 bases each). V was shortened by 6 bases and J by 4 bases, with 16 bases between the two germline ends. The CDR3 extends over 14 amino acids. Germline V CDR1 and CDR2: MDHEN, SYDVKM.

Many counts were recorded for this clonotype. V is TRBV30 and J is TRBJ2-2; the D gene is possibly TRBD2 (5 bases). The CDR3 is made up of 14 amino acids. The germline V and J ends were trimmed by 4 bases and 9 bases, with 18 bases remaining between them. Germline V gene sequence: CDR1 GTSNPN, CDR2 SVGIG (reference sequence). CDR3 nucleotides: TGTGCCTGGAAAAAAGGAACGGGGATTCGGGAGCTGTTTTTT. Its protein is CAWKKGTGIRELFF.

The sample holds a few counts of this clonotype. The chain recombines TRBV30 with TRBJ2-7, with D perhaps TRBD1 (5 bases). V was clipped by 0 bases and J by 3 bases, with 9 bases between them. This CDR3 has 13 amino acids. Germline lookup yields CDR1 GTSNPN and CDR2 SVGIG (reference sequence). CDR3 DNA: TGTGCCTGGAGTGTGGGCAGGGTCTACGAGCAGTACTTC. Its protein is CAWSVGRVYEQYF.

This clonotype appeared a few times. This chain joins TRBV20-1 and TRBJ2-1; no clear D gene. V dropped 0 bases and J dropped 6 bases, with 9 bases sitting between them. Looked up from germline, CDR1 is DFQATT and CDR2 is SNEGSKA (reference sequence). CDR3 length: 13 amino acids. This CDR3 is CSARESGFNEQFF. The DNA of the CDR3 is TGCAGTGCTAGAGAATCCGGGTTCAATGAGCAGTTCTTC.

The table lists this clonotype with many counts. The rearrangement uses TRBV7-3 and TRBJ2-1, with 15 bases identical to TRBD2. This CDR3 contains 17 residues. V was clipped by 5 bases and J by 5 bases; unmatched bases: 7. Germline CDR1 SGHTA, CDR2 FQGTGA. The CDR3 DNA reads TGTGCCAGCAGCCGGACTAGCGGGGGGGGAAAACACAATGAGCAGTTCTTC. Protein product: CASSRTSGGGKHNEQFF.

With respect to this clonotype: The junction departs from the called germline gene at one end, perhaps through a read error. V usage is TRBV5-1 and J usage is TRBJ2-5; 7 bases line up with TRBD2. Per germline, CDR1 SGHRS and CDR2 YFSETQ. The CDR3 contains 18 residues. The chain's CDR3 is CASSSYSGLPAGQETQYF. The CDR3 DNA sequence: TGTGCCAGCAGCTCCTATTCAGGCTTGCCAGCGGGACAAGAGACCCAGTACTTC.

This clonotype was picked up many times. The V and J genes are TRBV9 and TRBJ1-1, with D possibly being TRBD1 (5 bases). Germline lookup yields CDR1 SGDLS and CDR2 YYNGEE. The CDR3 is 13 amino acids. Trimming cost V 4 bases and J 3 bases, with 10 bases left between them. CDR3 nucleotides: TGTGCCAGCAGCACAGGACGGTACACTGAAGCTTTCTTT. Its translation is CASSTGRYTEAFF.

The rearrangement links TRBV7-9 to TRBJ2-2; the match to TRBD2 covers 8 bases. CDR1 SEHNR and CDR2 FQNEAQ come from the germline V gene (reference sequence). J gave up 4 bases and V 5 bases, and 6 bases lay outside the gene matches. The CDR3 is 15 amino acids. As DNA, the CDR3 is TGTGCCAGCAGCCCTCCGACTAGCGCCACCGGGGAGCTGTTTTTT. Translated: CASSPPTSATGELFF.

This chain uses TRBV5-1 with TRBJ2-5; a weak D match, TRBD1 (6 bases). This CDR3 spans 17 amino acids. In germline, CDR1 is SGHRS, CDR2 YFSETQ. V lost 4 bases and J lost 2, with 21 bases in between. Here the CDR3 DNA reads TGCGCCAGCAGCCCGACACCGCTGACAGGCGGACAAGAGACCCAGTACTTC. Translating gives CASSPTPLTGGQETQYF.

This chain connects TRBV4-3 to TRBJ2-3; perhaps TRBD1 as D (5 bases). V gave up 0 bases and J gave up 1 base, with 8 bases separating them. Germline lookup yields CDR1 LGHNA and CDR2 YSLEER. The CDR3 extends over 15 amino acids. CDR3 DNA sequence: TGCGCCAGCAGCCAAGACGGCAGGGGCACAGATACGCAGTATTTT. Translated: CASSQDGRGTDTQYF.